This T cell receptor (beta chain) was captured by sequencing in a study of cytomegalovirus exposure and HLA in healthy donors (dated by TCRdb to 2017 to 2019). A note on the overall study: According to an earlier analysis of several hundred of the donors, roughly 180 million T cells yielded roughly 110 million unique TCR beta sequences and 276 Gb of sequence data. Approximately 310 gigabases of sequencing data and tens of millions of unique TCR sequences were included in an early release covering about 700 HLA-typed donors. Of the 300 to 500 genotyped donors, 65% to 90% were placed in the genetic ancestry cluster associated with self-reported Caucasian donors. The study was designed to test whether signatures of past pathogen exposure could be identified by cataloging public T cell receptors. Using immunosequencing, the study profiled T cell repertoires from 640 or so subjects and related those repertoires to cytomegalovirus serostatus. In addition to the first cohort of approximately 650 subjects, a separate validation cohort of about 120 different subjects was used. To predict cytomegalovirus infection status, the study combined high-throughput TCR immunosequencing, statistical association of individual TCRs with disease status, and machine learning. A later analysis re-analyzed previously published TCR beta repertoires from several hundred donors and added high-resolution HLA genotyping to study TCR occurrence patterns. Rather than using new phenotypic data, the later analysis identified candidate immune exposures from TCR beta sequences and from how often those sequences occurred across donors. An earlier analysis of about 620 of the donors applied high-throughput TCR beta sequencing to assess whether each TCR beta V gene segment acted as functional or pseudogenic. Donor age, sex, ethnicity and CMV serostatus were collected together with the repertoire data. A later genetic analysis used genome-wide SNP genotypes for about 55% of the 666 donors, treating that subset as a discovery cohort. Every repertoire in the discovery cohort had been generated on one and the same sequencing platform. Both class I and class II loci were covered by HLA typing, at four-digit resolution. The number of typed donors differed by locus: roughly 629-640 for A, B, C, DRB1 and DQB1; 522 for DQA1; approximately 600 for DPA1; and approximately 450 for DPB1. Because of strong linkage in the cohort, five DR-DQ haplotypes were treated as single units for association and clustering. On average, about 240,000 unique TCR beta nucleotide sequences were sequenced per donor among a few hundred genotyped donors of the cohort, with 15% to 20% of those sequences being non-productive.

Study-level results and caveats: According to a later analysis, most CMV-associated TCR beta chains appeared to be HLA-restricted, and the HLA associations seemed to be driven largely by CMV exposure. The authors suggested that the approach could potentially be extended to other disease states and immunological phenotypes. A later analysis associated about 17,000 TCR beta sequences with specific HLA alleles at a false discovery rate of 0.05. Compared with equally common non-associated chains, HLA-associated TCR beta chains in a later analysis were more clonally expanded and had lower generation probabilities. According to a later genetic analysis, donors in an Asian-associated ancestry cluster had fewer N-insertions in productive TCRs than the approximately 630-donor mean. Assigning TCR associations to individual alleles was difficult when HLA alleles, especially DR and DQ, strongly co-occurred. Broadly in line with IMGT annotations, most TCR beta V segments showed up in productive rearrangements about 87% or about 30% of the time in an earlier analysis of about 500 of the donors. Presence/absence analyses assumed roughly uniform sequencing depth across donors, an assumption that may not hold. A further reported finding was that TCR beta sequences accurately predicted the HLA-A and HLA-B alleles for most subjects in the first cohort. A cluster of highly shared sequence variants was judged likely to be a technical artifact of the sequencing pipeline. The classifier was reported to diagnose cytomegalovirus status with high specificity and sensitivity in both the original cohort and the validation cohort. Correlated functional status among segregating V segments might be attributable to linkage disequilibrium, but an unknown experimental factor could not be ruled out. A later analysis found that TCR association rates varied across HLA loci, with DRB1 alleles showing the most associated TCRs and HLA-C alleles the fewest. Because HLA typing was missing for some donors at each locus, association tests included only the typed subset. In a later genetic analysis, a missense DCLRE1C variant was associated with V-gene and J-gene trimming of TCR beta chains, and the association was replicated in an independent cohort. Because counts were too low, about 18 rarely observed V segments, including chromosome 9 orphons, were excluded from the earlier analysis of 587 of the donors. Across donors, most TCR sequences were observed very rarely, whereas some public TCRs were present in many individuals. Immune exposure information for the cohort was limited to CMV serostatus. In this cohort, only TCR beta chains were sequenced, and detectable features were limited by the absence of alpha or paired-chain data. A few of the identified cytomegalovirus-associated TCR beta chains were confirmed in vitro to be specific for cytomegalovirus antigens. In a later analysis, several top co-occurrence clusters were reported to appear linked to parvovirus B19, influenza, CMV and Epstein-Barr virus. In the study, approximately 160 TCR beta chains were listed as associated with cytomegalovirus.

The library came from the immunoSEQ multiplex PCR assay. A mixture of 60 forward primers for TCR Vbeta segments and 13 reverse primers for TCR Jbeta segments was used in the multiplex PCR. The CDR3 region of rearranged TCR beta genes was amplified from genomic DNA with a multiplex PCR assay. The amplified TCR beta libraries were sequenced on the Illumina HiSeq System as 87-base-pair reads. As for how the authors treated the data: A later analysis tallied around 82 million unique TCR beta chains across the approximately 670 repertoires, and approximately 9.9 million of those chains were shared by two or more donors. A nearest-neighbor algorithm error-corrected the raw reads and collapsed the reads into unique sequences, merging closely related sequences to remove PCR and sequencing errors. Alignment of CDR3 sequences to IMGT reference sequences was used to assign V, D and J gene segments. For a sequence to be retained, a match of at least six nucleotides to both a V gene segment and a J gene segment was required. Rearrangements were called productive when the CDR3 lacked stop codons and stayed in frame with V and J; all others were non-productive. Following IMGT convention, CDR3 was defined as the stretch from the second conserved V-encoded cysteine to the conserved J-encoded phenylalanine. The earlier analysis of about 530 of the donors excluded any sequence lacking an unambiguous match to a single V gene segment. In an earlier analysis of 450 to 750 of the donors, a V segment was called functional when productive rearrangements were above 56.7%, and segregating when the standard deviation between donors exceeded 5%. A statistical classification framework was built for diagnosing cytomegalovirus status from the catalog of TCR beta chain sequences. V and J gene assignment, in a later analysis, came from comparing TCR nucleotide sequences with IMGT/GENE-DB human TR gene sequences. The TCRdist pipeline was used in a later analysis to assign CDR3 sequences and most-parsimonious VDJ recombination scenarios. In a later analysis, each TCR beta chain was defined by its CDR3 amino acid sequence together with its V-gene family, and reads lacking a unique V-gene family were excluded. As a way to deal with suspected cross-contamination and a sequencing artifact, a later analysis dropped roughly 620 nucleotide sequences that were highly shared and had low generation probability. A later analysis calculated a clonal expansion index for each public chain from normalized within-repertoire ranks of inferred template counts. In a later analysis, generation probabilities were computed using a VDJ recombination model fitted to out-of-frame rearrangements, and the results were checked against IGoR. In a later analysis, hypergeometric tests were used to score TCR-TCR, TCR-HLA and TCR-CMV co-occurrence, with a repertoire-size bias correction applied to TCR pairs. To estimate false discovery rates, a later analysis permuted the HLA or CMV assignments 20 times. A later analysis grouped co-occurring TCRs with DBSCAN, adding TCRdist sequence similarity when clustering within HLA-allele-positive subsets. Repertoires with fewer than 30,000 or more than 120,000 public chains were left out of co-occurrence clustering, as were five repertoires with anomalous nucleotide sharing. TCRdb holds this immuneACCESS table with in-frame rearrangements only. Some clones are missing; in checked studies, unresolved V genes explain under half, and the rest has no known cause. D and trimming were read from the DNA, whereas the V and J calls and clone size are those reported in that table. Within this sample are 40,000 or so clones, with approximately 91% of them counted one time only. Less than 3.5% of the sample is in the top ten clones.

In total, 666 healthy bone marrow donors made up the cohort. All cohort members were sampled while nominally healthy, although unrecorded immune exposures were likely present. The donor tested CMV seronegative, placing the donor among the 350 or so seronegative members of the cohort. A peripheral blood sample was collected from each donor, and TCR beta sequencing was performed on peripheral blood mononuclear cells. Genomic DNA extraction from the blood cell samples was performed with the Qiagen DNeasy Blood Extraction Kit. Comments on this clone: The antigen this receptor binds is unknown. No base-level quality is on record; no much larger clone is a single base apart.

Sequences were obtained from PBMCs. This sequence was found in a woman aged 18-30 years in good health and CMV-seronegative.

The CDR3 protein is CASSFGQQETQYF. The DNA sequence is TGTGCCAGCAGCTTCGGACAGCAAGAGACCCAGTACTTC. This receptor chain uses TRBV7-3 and TRBJ2-5; a tentative D call is TRBD1 (6 bases match). The CDR3, from cysteine to phenylalanine, totals 13 residues. CDR3 DNA only is kept here, 39 bases in frame from base 1. CDR1 SGHTA and CDR2 FQGTGA were looked up in the germline V gene. The V end loses 3 bases and the J end loses 2 bases, and a stretch of 7 bases separates them.